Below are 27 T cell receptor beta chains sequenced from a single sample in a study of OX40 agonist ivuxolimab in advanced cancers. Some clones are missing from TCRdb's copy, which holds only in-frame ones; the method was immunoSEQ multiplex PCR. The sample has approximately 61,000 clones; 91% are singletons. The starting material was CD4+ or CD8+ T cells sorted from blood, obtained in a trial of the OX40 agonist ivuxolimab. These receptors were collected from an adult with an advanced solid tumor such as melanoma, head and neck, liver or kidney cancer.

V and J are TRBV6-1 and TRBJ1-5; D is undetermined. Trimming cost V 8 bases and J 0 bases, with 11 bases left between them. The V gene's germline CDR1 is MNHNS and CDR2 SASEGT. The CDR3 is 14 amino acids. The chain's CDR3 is CASLAFVSNQPQHF. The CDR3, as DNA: TGTGCCAGCTTAGCATTCGTTAGCAATCAGCCCCAGCATTTT.

The CDR3 spells CAIRSASGSSGTETQYF. CDR3 DNA sequence: TGTGCCATCAGATCGGCTAGCGGGAGCTCGGGAACAGAGACCCAGTACTTC. This chain connects TRBV10-3 to TRBJ2-5, with 10 bases that match TRBD2. From germline, CDR1 is ENHRY and CDR2 SYGVKD. V shed 6 bases and J 4 bases; nucleotides not matched to a gene: 14. CDR3 length: 17 residues.

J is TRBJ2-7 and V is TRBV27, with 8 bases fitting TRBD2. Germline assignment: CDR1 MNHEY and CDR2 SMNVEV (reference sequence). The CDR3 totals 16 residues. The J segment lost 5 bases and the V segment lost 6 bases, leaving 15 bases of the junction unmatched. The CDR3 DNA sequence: TGTGCCAGCAGCTCCGGTTTGCGCGGGAGGAACGACGAGCAGTACTTC. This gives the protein CASSSGLRGRNDEQYF.

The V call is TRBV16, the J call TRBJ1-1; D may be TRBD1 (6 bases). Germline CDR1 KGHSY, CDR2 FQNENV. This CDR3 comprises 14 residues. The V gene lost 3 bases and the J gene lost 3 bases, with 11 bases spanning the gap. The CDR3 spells CASSHRGTDTEAFF. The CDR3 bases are TGTGCCAGCAGCCACAGGGGAACTGACACTGAAGCTTTCTTT. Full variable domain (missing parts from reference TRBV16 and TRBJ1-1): GEEVAQTPKHLVRGEGQKAKLYCAPIKGHSYVFWYQQVLKNEFKFLISFQNENVFDETGMPKERFSAKCLPNSPCSLEIQATKLEDSAVYFCASSHRGTDTEAFFGQGTRLTVV.

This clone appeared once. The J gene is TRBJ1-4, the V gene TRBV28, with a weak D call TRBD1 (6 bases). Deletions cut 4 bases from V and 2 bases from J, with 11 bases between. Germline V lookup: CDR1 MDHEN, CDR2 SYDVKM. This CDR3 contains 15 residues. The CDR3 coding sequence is TGTGCCAGCAGTTCTCCAGGGGACACTAATGAAAAACTGTTTTTT. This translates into CASSSPGDTNEKLFF. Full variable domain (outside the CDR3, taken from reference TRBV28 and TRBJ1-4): DVKVTQSSRYLVKRTGEKVFLECVQDMDHENMFWYRQDPGLGLRLIYFSYDVKMKEKGDIPEGYSVSREKKERFSLILESASTNQTSMYLCASSSPGDTNEKLFFGSGTQLSVL.

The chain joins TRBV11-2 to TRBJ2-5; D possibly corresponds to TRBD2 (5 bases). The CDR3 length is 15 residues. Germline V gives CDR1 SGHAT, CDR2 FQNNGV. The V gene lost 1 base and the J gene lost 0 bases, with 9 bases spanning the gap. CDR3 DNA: TGTGCCAGCAGCTTAGGGAGCGGATACCAAGAGACCCAGTACTTC. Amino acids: CASSLGSGYQETQYF.

CDR3 sequence (DNA): TGTGCCAGTAGTCAGGCAGGGATTAACTATGGCTACACCTTC. Protein product: CASSQAGINYGYTF. The rearrangement uses TRBV19 and TRBJ1-2, with D tentatively TRBD1 (5 bases). Trimming stripped 5 bases from V and 1 base from J, with 11 bases between. The germline CDR1 and CDR2 sequences are LNHDA and SQIVND (reference sequence). The CDR3 length is 14 residues.

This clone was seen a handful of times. CDR3 sequence: CASRGRGDSPLHF. CDR3 bases: TGTGCCAGCAGAGGGAGGGGGGATTCACCCCTCCACTTT. The rearrangement joins TRBV6-5 to TRBJ1-6; D might be TRBD1 (6 bases). The CDR3 is 13 residues long. From germline, CDR1 is MNHEY and CDR2 SVGAGI. Trimming removed 6 bases at V and 8 bases at J, with 11 bases between.

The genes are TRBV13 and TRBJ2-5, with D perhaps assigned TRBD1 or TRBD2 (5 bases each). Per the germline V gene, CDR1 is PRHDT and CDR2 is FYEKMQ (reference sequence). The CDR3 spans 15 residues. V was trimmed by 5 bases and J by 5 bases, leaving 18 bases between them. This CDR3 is CASSPARGDPETQYF. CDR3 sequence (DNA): TGTGCCAGCAGCCCTGCAAGAGGGGACCCCGAGACCCAGTACTTC.

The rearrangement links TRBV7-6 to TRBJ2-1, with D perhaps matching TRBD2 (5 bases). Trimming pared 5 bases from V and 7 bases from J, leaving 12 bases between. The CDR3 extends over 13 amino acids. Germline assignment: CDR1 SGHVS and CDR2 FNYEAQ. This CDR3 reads CASSLGLLNEQFF. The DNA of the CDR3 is TGTGCCAGCAGCCTAGGACTCCTTAATGAGCAGTTCTTC.

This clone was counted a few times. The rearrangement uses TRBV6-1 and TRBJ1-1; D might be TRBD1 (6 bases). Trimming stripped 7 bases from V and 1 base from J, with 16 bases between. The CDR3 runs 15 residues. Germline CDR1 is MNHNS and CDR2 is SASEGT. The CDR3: CASISHGRGNTEAFF. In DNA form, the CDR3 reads TGTGCCAGCATTTCCCACGGCAGGGGGAACACTGAAGCTTTCTTT.

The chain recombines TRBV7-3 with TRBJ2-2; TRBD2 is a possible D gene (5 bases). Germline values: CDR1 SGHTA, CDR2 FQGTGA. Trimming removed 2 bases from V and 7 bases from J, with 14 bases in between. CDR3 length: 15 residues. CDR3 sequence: CASSLSPREYGELFF. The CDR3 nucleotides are TGTGCCAGCAGCTTATCGCCAAGGGAGTACGGGGAGCTGTTTTTT.

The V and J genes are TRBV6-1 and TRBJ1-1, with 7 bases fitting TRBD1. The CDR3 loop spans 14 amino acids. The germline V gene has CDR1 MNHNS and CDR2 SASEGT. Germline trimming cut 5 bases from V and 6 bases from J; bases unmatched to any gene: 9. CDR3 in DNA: TGTGCCAGCAGTCCAGGGGGAGGGCGATCTGAAGCTTTCTTT. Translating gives CASSPGGGRSEAFF.

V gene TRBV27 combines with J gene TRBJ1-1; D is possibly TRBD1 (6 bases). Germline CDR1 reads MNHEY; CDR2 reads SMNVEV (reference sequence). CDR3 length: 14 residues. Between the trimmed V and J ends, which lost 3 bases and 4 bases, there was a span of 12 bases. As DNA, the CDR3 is TGTGCCAGCAGTTTCCAGGGGTTCGGCACTGAAGCTTTCTTT. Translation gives CASSFQGFGTEAFF.

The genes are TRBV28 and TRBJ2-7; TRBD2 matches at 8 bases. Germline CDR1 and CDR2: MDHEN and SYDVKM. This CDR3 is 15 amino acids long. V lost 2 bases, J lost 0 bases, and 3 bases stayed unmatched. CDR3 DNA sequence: TGTGCCAGCAGTTTACTTAGCGGGGCCTCCTACGAGCAGTACTTC. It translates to CASSLLSGASYEQYF.

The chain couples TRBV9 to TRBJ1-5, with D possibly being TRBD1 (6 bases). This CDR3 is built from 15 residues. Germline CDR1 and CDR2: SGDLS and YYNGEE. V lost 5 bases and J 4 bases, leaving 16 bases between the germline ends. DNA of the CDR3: TGTGCCAGCAGTGAGGGAGGGGGTAGGAATCAGCCCCAGCATTTT. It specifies CASSEGGGRNQPQHF.

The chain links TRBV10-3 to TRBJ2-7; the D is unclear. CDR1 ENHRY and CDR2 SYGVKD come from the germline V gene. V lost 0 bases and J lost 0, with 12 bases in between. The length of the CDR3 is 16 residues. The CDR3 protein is CAISESVGFSSYEQYF. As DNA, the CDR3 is TGTGCCATCAGTGAGTCGGTCGGCTTCAGCTCCTACGAGCAGTACTTC.

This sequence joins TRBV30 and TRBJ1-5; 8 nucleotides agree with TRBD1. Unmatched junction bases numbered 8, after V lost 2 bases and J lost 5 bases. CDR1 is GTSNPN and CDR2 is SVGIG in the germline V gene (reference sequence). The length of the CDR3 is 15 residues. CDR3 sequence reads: CAWSLKTQGDQPQHF. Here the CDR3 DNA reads TGTGCCTGGAGTCTCAAAACACAGGGGGATCAGCCCCAGCATTTT. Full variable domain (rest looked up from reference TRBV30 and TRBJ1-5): SQTIHQWPATLVQPVGSPLSLECTVEGTSNPNLYWYRQAAGRGLQLLFYSVGIGQISSEVPQNLSASRPQDRQFILSSKKLLLSDSGFYLCAWSLKTQGDQPQHFGDGTRLSIL.

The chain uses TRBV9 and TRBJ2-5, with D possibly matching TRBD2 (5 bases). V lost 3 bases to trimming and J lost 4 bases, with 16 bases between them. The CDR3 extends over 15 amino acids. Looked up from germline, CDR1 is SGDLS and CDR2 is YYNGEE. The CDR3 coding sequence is TGTGCCAGCAGCGGTGGAGGCAATAGTGTAGAGACCCAGTACTTC. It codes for CASSGGGNSVETQYF.

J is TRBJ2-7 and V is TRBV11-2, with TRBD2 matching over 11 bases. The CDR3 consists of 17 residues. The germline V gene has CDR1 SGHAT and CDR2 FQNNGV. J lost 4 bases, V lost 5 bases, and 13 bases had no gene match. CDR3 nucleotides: TGTGCCAGCAGCCTCGACTCGGGACTAGCGGTTCCTTACGAGCAGTACTTC. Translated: CASSLDSGLAVPYEQYF.

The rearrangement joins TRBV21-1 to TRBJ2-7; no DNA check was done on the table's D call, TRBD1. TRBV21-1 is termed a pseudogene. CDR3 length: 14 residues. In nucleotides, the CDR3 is TGTGCCAGCAGCAACCACAGGGGGCGAAACGAGCAGTACTTC. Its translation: CASSNHRGRNEQYF.

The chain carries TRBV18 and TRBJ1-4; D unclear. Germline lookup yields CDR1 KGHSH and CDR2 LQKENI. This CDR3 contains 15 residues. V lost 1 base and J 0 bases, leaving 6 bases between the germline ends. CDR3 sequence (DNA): TGTGCCAGCTCACCACAGGACTCAACTAATGAAAAACTGTTTTTT. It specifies CASSPQDSTNEKLFF. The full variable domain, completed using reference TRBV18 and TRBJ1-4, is NAGVMQNPRHLVRRRGQEARLRCSPMKGHSHVYWYRQLPEEGLKFMVYLQKENIIDESGMPKERFSAEFPKEGPSILRIQQVVRGDSAAYFCASSPQDSTNEKLFFGSGTQLSVL.

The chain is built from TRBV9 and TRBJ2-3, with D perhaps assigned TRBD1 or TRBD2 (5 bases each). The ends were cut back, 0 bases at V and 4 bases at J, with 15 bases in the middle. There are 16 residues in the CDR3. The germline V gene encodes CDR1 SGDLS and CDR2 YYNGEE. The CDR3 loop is CASSVAGGRGADTQYF. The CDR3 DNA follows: TGTGCCAGCAGCGTAGCAGGCGGACGAGGGGCAGATACGCAGTATTTT.

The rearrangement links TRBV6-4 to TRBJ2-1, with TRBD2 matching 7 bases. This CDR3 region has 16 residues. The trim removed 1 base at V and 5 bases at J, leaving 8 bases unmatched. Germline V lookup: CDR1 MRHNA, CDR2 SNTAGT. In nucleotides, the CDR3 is TGTGCCAGCAGTGACTGGGGCGGGAGTTCCGACAATGAGCAGTTCTTC. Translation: CASSDWGGSSDNEQFF.

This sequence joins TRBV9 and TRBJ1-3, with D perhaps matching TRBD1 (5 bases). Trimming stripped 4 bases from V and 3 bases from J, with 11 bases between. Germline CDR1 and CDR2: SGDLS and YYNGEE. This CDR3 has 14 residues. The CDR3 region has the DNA TGTGCCAGCAGCCCACAAGGGGTTGGAAACACCATATATTTT. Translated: CASSPQGVGNTIYF.

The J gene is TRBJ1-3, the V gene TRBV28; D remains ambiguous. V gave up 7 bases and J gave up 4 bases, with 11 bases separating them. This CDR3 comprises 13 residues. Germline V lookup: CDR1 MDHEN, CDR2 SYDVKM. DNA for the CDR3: TGTGCCAGCACCCGGACCATGGGAAACACCATATATTTT. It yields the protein CASTRTMGNTIYF.

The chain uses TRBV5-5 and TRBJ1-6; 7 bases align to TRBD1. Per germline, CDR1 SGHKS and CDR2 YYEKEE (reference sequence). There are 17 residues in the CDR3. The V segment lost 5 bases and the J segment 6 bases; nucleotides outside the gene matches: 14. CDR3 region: CASRAHGGGISNSPLHF. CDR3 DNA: TGTGCCAGCAGGGCGCATGGAGGGGGCATCTCTAATTCACCCCTCCACTTT. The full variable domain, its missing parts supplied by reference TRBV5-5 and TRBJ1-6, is DAGVTQSPTHLIKTRGQQVTLRCSPISGHKSVSWYQQVLGQGPQFIFQYYEKEERGRGNFPDRFSARQFPNYSSELNVNALLLGDSALYLCASRAHGGGISNSPLHFGNGTRLTVT.